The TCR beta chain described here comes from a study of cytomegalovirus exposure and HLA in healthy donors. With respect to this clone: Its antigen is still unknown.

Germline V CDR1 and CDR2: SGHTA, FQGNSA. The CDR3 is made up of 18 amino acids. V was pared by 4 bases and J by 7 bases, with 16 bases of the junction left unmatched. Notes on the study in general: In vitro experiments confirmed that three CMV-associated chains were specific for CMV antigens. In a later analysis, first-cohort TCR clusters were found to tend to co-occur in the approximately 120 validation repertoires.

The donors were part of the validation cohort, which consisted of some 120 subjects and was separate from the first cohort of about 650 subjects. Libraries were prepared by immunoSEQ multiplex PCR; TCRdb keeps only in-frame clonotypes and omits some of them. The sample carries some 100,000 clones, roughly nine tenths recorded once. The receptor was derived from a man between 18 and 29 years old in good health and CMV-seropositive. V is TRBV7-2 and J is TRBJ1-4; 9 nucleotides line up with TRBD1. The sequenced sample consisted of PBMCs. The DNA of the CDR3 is TGTGCCAGCAGCTCCCGGGACAGGGTTGTCTCAATCGGTGAAAAACTGTTTTTT. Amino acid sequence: CASSSRDRVVSIGEKLFF.